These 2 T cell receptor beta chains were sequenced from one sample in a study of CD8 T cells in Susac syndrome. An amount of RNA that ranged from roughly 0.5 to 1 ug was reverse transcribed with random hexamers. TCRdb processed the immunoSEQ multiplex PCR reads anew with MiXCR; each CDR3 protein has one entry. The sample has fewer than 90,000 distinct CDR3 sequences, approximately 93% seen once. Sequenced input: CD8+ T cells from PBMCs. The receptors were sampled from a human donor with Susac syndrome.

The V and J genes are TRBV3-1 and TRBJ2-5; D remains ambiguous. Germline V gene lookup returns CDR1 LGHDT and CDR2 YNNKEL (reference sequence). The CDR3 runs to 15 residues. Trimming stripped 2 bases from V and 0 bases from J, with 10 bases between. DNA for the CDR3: TGTGCCAGCAGCCAATCGGCAGCAGACCAAGAGACCCAGTACTTC. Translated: CASSQSAADQETQYF.

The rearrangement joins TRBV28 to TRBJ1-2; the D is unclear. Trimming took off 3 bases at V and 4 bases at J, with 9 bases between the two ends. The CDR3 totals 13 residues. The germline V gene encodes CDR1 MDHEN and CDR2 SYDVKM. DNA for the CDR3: TGTGCCAGCAGTTTCCCCGACACCTATGGCTACACCTTC. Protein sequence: CASSFPDTYGYTF.